Sequencing of this T cell receptor (beta chain) was carried out in a study of vaccination and CD4 T cells after COVID-19. The Oncomine TCR Beta short-read assay was applied to DNA of cultured CD4+ T cells. From the PCR reads, TCRdb called clonotypes with MiXCR, one entry per CDR3 protein. The sample shows approximately 13,000 distinct CDR3 sequences, 65% to 85% of them seen only once. Treatment defined: roughly 10-day PBMC culture with coronavirus spike peptide pools or control peptides (ViraFEST assay). In the case of this clonotype: Its antigen remains unidentified.

Sample: CD4+ T cells from blood, cultured in vitro. The source is a human donor who had recovered from COVID-19.

CDR3 coding DNA: TGTGCCAGCAGCCTCGTGATTGGTTTTGGGGGCAATCAGCCCCAGCATTTT. It yields the protein CASSLVIGFGGNQPQHF. The V and J genes are TRBV7-2 and TRBJ1-5; no clear D gene. V lost 5 bases and J 2 bases, leaving 19 bases between the germline ends. This CDR3 has 17 residues. Germline assignment: CDR1 SGHTA and CDR2 FQGNSA.